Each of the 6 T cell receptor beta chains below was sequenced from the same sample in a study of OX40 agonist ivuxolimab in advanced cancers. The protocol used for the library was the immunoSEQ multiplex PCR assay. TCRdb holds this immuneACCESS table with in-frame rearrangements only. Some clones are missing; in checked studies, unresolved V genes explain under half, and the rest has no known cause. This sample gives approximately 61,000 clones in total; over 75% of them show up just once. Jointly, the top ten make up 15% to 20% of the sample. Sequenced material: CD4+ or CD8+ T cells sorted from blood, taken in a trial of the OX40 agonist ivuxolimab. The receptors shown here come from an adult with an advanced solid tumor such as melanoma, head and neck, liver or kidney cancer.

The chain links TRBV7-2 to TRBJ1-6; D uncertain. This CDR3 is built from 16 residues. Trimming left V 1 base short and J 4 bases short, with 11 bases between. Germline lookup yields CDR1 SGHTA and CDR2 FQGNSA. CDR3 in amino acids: CASSLGPVGYNSPLHF. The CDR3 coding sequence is TGTGCCAGCAGCTTAGGACCCGTAGGATATAATTCACCCCTCCACTTT.

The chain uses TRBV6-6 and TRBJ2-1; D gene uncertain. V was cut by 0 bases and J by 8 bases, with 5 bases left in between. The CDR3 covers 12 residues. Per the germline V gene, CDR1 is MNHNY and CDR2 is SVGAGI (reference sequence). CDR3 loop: CASSYSNHEQFF. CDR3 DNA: TGTGCCAGCAGTTACTCGAATCATGAGCAGTTCTTC.

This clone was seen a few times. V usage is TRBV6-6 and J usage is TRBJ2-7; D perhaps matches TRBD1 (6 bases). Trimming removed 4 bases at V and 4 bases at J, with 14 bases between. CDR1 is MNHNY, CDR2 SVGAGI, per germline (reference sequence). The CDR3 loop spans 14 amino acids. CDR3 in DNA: TGTGCCAGCAGTTTTTCACAGGGTGGGTACGAGCAGTACTTC. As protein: CASSFSQGGYEQYF.

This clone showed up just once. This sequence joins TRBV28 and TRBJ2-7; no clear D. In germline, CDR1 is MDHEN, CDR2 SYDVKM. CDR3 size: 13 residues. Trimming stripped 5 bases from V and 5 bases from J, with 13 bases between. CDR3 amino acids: CASSLLYGDEQYF. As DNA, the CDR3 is TGTGCCAGCAGTCTTCTTTATGGGGACGAGCAGTACTTC. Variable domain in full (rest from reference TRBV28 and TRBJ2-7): DVKVTQSSRYLVKRTGEKVFLECVQDMDHENMFWYRQDPGLGLRLIYFSYDVKMKEKGDIPEGYSVSREKKERFSLILESASTNQTSMYLCASSLLYGDEQYFGPGTRLTVT.

CDR3 in DNA: TGTGCCAGTAGCGGACTGGAGGGCCTTTCCCATGAGCAGTTCTTC. Translation gives CASSGLEGLSHEQFF. This chain uses TRBV19 with TRBJ2-1, with D possibly being TRBD2 (6 bases). Germline V lookup: CDR1 LNHDA, CDR2 SQIVND (reference sequence). This CDR3 spans 15 amino acids. V gave up 6 bases and J gave up 8 bases, with 20 bases separating them.

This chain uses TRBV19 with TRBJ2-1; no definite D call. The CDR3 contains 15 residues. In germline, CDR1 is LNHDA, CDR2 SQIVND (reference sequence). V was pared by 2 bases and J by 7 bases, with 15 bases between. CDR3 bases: TGTGCCAGTAGTATAATGGGCAGCCCGCGGAATGAGCAGTTCTTC. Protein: CASSIMGSPRNEQFF.